Listed here are 29 T cell receptor beta chains from one sample, sequenced in a study of long-term antiretroviral therapy in people with HIV. Assay version v3.0 of immunoSEQ was used, and it was run at survey level. Data came from immunoSEQ multiplex PCR; TCRdb stores just in-frame clones and leaves some out. The table records 23,000 or so clones, just over 90% of them present only once. The specimen was unsorted PBMCs, collected 7.6 years after starting antiretroviral therapy. The receptors derive from a woman aged 40 to 50 with HIV.

The J gene is TRBJ2-3, the V gene TRBV7-2; 8 bases line up with TRBD2. Looked up from germline, CDR1 is SGHTA and CDR2 is FQGNSA. This CDR3 comprises 13 residues. The J segment lost 14 bases and the V segment lost 5 bases, leaving 12 bases of the junction unmatched. The CDR3: CASSPGGGLGGYF. CDR3 DNA: TGTGCCAGCAGCCCTGGGGGGGGACTAGGCGGGTATTTT.

The chain links TRBV27 to TRBJ2-5; D not resolved. The V gene's germline CDR1 is MNHEY and CDR2 SMNVEV (reference sequence). The CDR3 consists of 14 residues. V was cut by 2 bases and J by 2 bases, with 9 bases left in between. CDR3 in amino acids: CASSLGNSQETQYF. The CDR3 DNA reads TGTGCCAGCAGTTTAGGGAACAGTCAAGAGACCCAGTACTTC.

The chain has TRBV29-1 and TRBJ2-2; TRBD1 agrees at 9 bases. CDR3 size: 16 residues. Per germline, CDR1 SQVTM and CDR2 ANQGSEA. Trimming removed 0 bases from V and 5 bases from J; junction bases left unmatched: 7. CDR3 region: CSVEEFGTGRTGELFF. The CDR3 DNA sequence: TGCAGCGTTGAAGAATTCGGGACAGGGAGAACCGGGGAGCTGTTTTTT.

The chain employs TRBV5-8 and TRBJ1-5; a weak D match, TRBD1 (5 bases). This CDR3 comprises 16 residues. Germline V gives CDR1 SGHTS, CDR2 YDEGEE. The V end was cut by 1 base, the J end by 0 bases, with 11 bases between. CDR3 coding DNA: TGTGCCAGCAGCTTGTCAACAGGTGATAGCAATCAGCCCCAGCATTTT. This encodes CASSLSTGDSNQPQHF.

The V call is TRBV5-4, the J call TRBJ2-3; no firm D call. Germline assignment: CDR1 SGHNT and CDR2 YYREEE (reference sequence). The CDR3 contains 13 residues. V shed 1 base and J shed 4 bases, with 7 bases lying between them. CDR3 residues: CASSLNGPDTQYF. The CDR3 DNA follows: TGTGCCAGCAGCTTGAATGGGCCAGATACGCAGTATTTT.

V is TRBV7-3 and J is TRBJ2-1, with 9 bases matching TRBD1. J was trimmed by 12 bases and V by 5 bases; bases with no gene match: 5. Germline assignment: CDR1 SGHTA and CDR2 FQGTGA. The CDR3 spans 12 residues. CDR3 bases: TGTGCCAGCAGCCGGGACAGGGAAGGGCAGTTCTTC. Its protein is CASSRDREGQFF.

The table lists this clone with a few counts. V and J are TRBV6-1 and TRBJ1-4; TRBD1 aligns across 8 bases. Germline CDR1 and CDR2: MNHNS and SASEGT. The ends lost 4 bases at V and 7 bases at J; junction bases unmatched: 8. The CDR3 totals 15 residues. The chain's CDR3 is CASSGFWTGSEKLFF. CDR3 DNA sequence: TGTGCCAGCAGTGGTTTTTGGACAGGGAGTGAAAAACTGTTTTTT.

J is TRBJ1-2 and V is TRBV6-5; no clear D. The CDR3 is 11 residues long. Germline V lookup: CDR1 MNHEY, CDR2 SVGAGI. V was shortened by 6 bases and J by 7 bases, with 9 bases between the two germline ends. The CDR3 DNA sequence: TGTGCCAGCAGCGAATTAAGTGGCTACACCTTC. It encodes CASSELSGYTF.

This clone was counted between two and nine times. This sequence joins TRBV27 and TRBJ2-7; 8 nucleotides match TRBD1. Germline-derived CDR1 and CDR2 are MNHEY and SMNVEV (reference sequence). The CDR3 has 19 amino acids. Unmatched junction bases numbered 19, after V lost 6 bases and J lost 0 bases. CDR3 sequence reads: CASRFGEGTGDFYSYEQYF. The CDR3 DNA follows: TGTGCCAGCAGATTCGGCGAAGGGACAGGAGATTTTTACTCCTACGAGCAGTACTTC.

This chain connects TRBV19 to TRBJ1-3; D gene unclear. The ends were cut back, 5 bases at V and 0 bases at J, with 17 bases in the middle. CDR1 is LNHDA, CDR2 SQIVND, per germline (reference sequence). This CDR3 region has 17 residues. In DNA, the CDR3 is TGTGCCAGTAGTGTGGTCCCCCCCGGGATCTCTGGAAACACCATATATTTT. Translating it yields CASSVVPPGISGNTIYF.

This sequence joins TRBV5-1 and TRBJ1-5, with D perhaps TRBD1 (5 bases). This CDR3 is 14 amino acids long. Germline lookup yields CDR1 SGHRS and CDR2 YFSETQ. V lost 4 bases and J 4 bases, leaving 12 bases between the germline ends. DNA of the CDR3: TGCGCCAGCAGCGCGACAGACAGAAATCAGCCCCAGCATTTT. Translation: CASSATDRNQPQHF.

The V call is TRBV19, the J call TRBJ2-6; weak D call: TRBD2 (5 bases). CDR3 length: 17 amino acids. V dropped 0 bases and J dropped 3 bases, with 12 bases sitting between them. Per germline, CDR1 LNHDA and CDR2 SQIVND (reference sequence). The CDR3 sequence is CASSIEASRGGANVLTF. The DNA for the CDR3 is TGTGCCAGTAGTATAGAGGCATCCCGGGGTGGGGCCAACGTCCTGACTTTC. Combining the CDR3 with reference TRBV19 and TRBJ2-6 gives the whole variable domain DGGITQSPKYLFRKEGQNVTLSCEQNLNHDAMYWYRQDPGQGLRLIYYSQIVNDFQKGDIAEGYSVSREKKESFPLTVTSAQKNPTAFYLCASSIEASRGGANVLTFGAGSRLTVL.

The chain combines TRBV5-1 with TRBJ2-3; TRBD1 or TRBD2 may be the D gene (5 bases each). V was cut by 0 bases and J by 5 bases, with 10 bases left in between. CDR3 length equals 14 residues. CDR1 and CDR2 (germline): SGHRS, YFSETQ. The CDR3 sequence is CASSLGGAGDTQYF. The CDR3 coding sequence is TGCGCCAGCAGCTTGGGAGGGGCGGGAGATACGCAGTATTTT.

The rearrangement joins TRBV6-6 to TRBJ2-7; D may be TRBD2 (6 bases). Trimming pared 6 bases from V and 2 bases from J, leaving 17 bases between. Germline lookup yields CDR1 MNHNY and CDR2 SVGAGI (reference sequence). CDR3 length: 15 residues. CDR3 sequence reads: CASRSGTWGPYEQYF. The CDR3 nucleotides read TGTGCCAGCAGGTCCGGGACTTGGGGCCCCTACGAGCAGTACTTC.

This rearrangement joins TRBV7-8 to TRBJ2-7; D might be TRBD1 (5 bases). Trimming pared 1 base from V and 3 bases from J, leaving 13 bases between. This CDR3 contains 15 residues. Looked up from germline, CDR1 is SGHVS and CDR2 is FQNEAQ. CDR3 sequence: CASSLEVGPIYEQYF. CDR3 sequence (DNA): TGTGCCAGCAGCTTAGAAGTGGGGCCGATCTACGAGCAGTACTTC.

This chain links TRBV7-2 with TRBJ2-3, with 14 nucleotides matching TRBD2. Per germline, CDR1 SGHTA and CDR2 FQGNSA. Trimming took 5 bases from V and 2 from J; bases not matched to a gene: 9. The CDR3 loop spans 18 amino acids. The CDR3 loop is CASSLRGLAGGSTDTQYF. The DNA for the CDR3 is TGTGCCAGCAGCCTGCGAGGACTAGCGGGGGGTTCCACAGATACGCAGTATTTT.

The J gene is TRBJ1-2, the V gene TRBV25-1; no clear D gene. The V and J ends lost 2 bases and 8 bases respectively, with 12 bases between them. CDR3 length: 13 amino acids. CDR1 and CDR2 (germline): MGHDK, SYGVNS. CDR3 nucleotide sequence: TGTGCCAGCAGTGAACTGGGTGGGCACGGCTACACCTTC. It yields the protein CASSELGGHGYTF.

The rearrangement links TRBV7-9 to TRBJ2-4, with D hard to call. The CDR3 runs 12 residues. Trimming pared 5 bases from V and 9 bases from J, leaving 11 bases between. Germline V gene lookup returns CDR1 SEHNR and CDR2 FQNEAQ (reference sequence). The CDR3 DNA reads TGTGCCAGCAGCGATTCTGGCGCCATTCAGTACTTC. The encoded protein is CASSDSGAIQYF.

The chain combines TRBV5-6 with TRBJ2-3, with 9 positions matching TRBD1. This CDR3 contains 16 residues. The V segment lost 4 bases and the J segment 3 bases; nucleotides outside the gene matches: 9. Looked up from germline, CDR1 is SGHDT and CDR2 is YYEEEE. The CDR3: CASSAETGGGTDTQYF. Here the CDR3 DNA reads TGTGCCAGCAGCGCAGAGACAGGGGGTGGGACAGATACGCAGTATTTT.

V gene TRBV5-6 combines with J gene TRBJ2-6; no firm D call. V shed 4 bases and J shed 4 bases, with 6 bases lying between them. Germline loops: CDR1 SGHDT, CDR2 YYEEEE. The CDR3 covers 13 residues. The CDR3 loop is CASSPVGANVLTF. The CDR3 DNA reads as TGTGCCAGCAGCCCCGTGGGGGCCAACGTCCTGACTTTC. The variable domain in full, with the rest retrieved from reference TRBV5-6 and TRBJ2-6, is DAGVTQSPTHLIKTRGQQVTLRCSPKSGHDTVSWYQQALGQGPQFIFQYYEEEERQRGNFPDRFSGHQFPNYSSELNVNALLLGDSALYLCASSPVGANVLTFGAGSRLTVL.

The chain links TRBV2 to TRBJ1-6; TRBD1 agrees at 9 bases. CDR1 is SNHLY and CDR2 is FYNNEI in the germline V gene. CDR3 size: 14 residues. V lost 6 bases and J lost 7; bases outside the gene matches: 4. CDR3: CASRRDRANSPLHF. The CDR3 DNA reads as TGTGCCAGCAGGCGGGACAGGGCGAATTCACCCCTCCACTTT. The full variable domain, rest sourced from reference TRBV2 and TRBJ1-6, is EPEVTQTPSHQVTQMGQEVILRCVPISNHLYFYWYRQILGQKVEFLVSFYNNEISEKSEIFDDQFSVERPDGSNFTLKIRSTKLEDSAMYFCASRRDRANSPLHFGNGTRLTVT.

This clone showed up just once. The chain employs TRBV5-5 and TRBJ1-2, with TRBD1 matching 9 bases. The CDR3 sequence is 15 residues long. The V gene's germline CDR1 is SGHKS and CDR2 YYEKEE (reference sequence). V shed 1 base and J 7 bases; nucleotides not matched to a gene: 8. DNA of the CDR3: TGTGCCAGCAGCTTGAGTCCGGGACAGGGCGGTGGCTACACCTTC. Translated: CASSLSPGQGGGYTF. Based on the CDR3 plus reference TRBV5-5 and TRBJ1-2, the full variable domain is DAGVTQSPTHLIKTRGQQVTLRCSPISGHKSVSWYQQVLGQGPQFIFQYYEKEERGRGNFPDRFSARQFPNYSSELNVNALLLGDSALYLCASSLSPGQGGGYTFGSGTRLTVV.

This chain's CDR3 is CASSLWTGGKSTGELFF. CDR3 DNA sequence: TGTGCCAGCAGCTTATGGACAGGGGGAAAGAGCACCGGGGAGCTGTTTTTT. The chain recombines TRBV11-2 with TRBJ2-2, with 10 bases matching TRBD1. Germline CDR1 and CDR2: SGHAT and FQNNGV. Trimming cost V 2 bases and J 4 bases; bases outside gene matches: 7. This CDR3 spans 17 amino acids.

The chain combines TRBV6-5 with TRBJ1-2, with 11 positions matching TRBD1. Germline trimming cut 2 bases from V and 4 bases from J; bases unmatched to any gene: 6. This CDR3 is built from 16 residues. Germline assignment: CDR1 MNHEY and CDR2 SVGAGI. The CDR3 sequence: CASSYLQDRGPYGYTF. In nucleotides, the CDR3 is TGTGCCAGCAGTTACCTCCAGGACAGGGGGCCCTATGGCTACACCTTC.

Written as DNA, the CDR3 is TGTGCCAGCAGCCACTCCGGGACAGGTACTTCACCCCTCCACTTT. It is translated as CASSHSGTGTSPLHF. V and J are TRBV14 and TRBJ1-6; 8 bases map to TRBD1. Germline V gene lookup returns CDR1 SGHDN and CDR2 FVKESK. The ends lost 3 bases at V and 9 bases at J; junction bases unmatched: 7. The CDR3 runs 15 residues. Full variable domain (remainder filled in from reference TRBV14 and TRBJ1-6): EAGVTQFPSHSVIEKGQTVTLRCDPISGHDNLYWYRRVMGKEIKFLLHFVKESKQDESGMPNNRFLAERTGGTYSTLKVQPAELEDSGVYFCASSHSGTGTSPLHFGNGTRLTVT.

In DNA, the CDR3 is TGTGCCAGCTCACCGTTGGGACCCAGACAAGAGACCCAGTACTTC. Residues: CASSPLGPRQETQYF. The chain recombines TRBV18 with TRBJ2-5, with D perhaps being TRBD1 or TRBD2 (5 bases each). V was cut by 3 bases and J by 2 bases, with 13 bases left in between. The germline CDR1 and CDR2 sequences are KGHSH and LQKENI. The CDR3 has 15 residues.

The CDR3 DNA follows: TGTGCCAGTAGTTTTCCCCAGGCCTATGGCTACACCTTC. It yields the protein CASSFPQAYGYTF. The V gene is TRBV19, the J gene TRBJ1-2; D gene uncertain. CDR1 LNHDA and CDR2 SQIVND come from the germline V gene (reference sequence). V was trimmed by 5 bases and J by 4 bases, leaving 11 bases between them. The CDR3 totals 13 residues.

The V call is TRBV30, the J call TRBJ1-5; no reliable D call. The CDR3 spans 12 residues. Trimming stripped 5 bases from V and 0 bases from J, with 5 bases between. Germline lookup yields CDR1 GTSNPN and CDR2 SVGIG (reference sequence). The chain's CDR3 is CAWGHSNQPQHF. The CDR3 DNA sequence: TGTGCCTGGGGCCATAGCAATCAGCCCCAGCATTTT.

Here the CDR3 reads CASSREGATNEKLFF. The CDR3 bases are TGCGCCAGCAGCCGGGAGGGGGCAACTAATGAAAAACTGTTTTTT. The chain carries TRBV4-3 and TRBJ1-4, with a possible D match to TRBD1 (6 bases). V dropped 4 bases and J dropped 0 bases, with 9 bases sitting between them. This CDR3 is 15 amino acids long. The germline CDR1 and CDR2 sequences are LGHNA and YSLEER.